This T cell receptor (beta chain) was retrieved from a study of T cells in Graves' hyperthyroidism and ophthalmopathy. Study-wide background: Peripheral blood was collected at initial diagnosis, before any treatment.

Using RNA transcripts as the source, TCR beta CDR3 regions were amplified. RT-PCR in the first round (using the HTBI primer set) targeted the TCR CDR3. TCRdb reprocessed the multiplex PCR reads via MiXCR and lists one record per CDR3 protein. Among about 460,000 distinct CDR3 sequences, roughly 22% were seen once, and the ten largest hold 49%. The J segment lost 12 bases and the V segment lost 1 base, leaving 9 bases of the junction unmatched. CDR1 SGHVS and CDR2 FNYEAQ come from the germline V gene. CDR3 size: 15 residues. Clinical Activity Scores of at least 3, NOSPECS grades of at least 4 and durations under 3 months characterized ophthalmopathy patients. PBMCs were collected from a 10 ml volume of fresh peripheral blood. General study findings and limits: Most thyroid clonotypes that were expanded above 0.001 also turned up in blood.

Comment on this clonotype: What it recognizes is unknown.

The V gene is TRBV7-6, the J gene TRBJ2-1, with 10 positions matching TRBD2. The clonotype comes from an older woman with Graves' ophthalmopathy. Sequencing was performed on blood. CDR3 in DNA: TGTGCCAGCAGCTTAGACCTTACTAGCGGGGCGAGGCAGTTCTTC. Residues: CASSLDLTSGARQFF.